The clone carrying this TCR beta chain occurred a few times. Its antigen is unidentified. One entry per CDR3 protein, called by TCRdb with MiXCR from the 5' RACE reads. The sample lists 1.5 million to 2 million distinct CDR3 sequences, roughly a third occurring once. This sample stems from a study of identical twins. Study results and caveats: There is a chance that invariant MAIT and iNKT cells partially muddied zero-insertion analyses. Fewer insertions characterized abundant cord blood beta clonotypes, whereas memory repertoires showed none. Cross-sectional statistics underpinned the conclusions; the same donors were not followed. Models underestimated how often monozygotic twins shared out-of-frame TCR alpha.

The V gene lost 6 bases and the J gene lost 3 bases, with 15 bases spanning the gap. CDR3 size: 14 residues. CDR1 is DFQATT and CDR2 is SNEGSKA in the germline V gene (reference sequence). Sequencing was done on a sample of cord blood. The receptor was derived from a newborn girl in good health. The chain is built from TRBV20-1 and TRBJ1-5; D perhaps matches TRBD1 (5 bases). CDR3 residues: CSAYKGRINQPQHF. For the CDR3, the DNA is TGCAGTGCCTATAAGGGACGGATCAATCAGCCCCAGCATTTT.